These T cell receptor beta chains were read from a single sample in a study of blood T cell repertoires in COVID-19. Generated by immunoSEQ multiplex PCR, the TCRdb table keeps only in-frame clones and is missing some. The sample has about 77,000 clones, approximately 80% seen once. The sequencing input was peripheral blood. The receptors derive from a woman aged 70-85 years with acute or convalescent COVID-19. CDR3s include the opening cysteine and the closing phenylalanine or tryptophan. Fields, in order: V gene, J gene, CDR3 length, clone size, D gene, CDR3 DNA, CDR3 protein. D genes are given only for firm matches. Part of the rows lack a size; the others show once, few, many or a class for expanded clones.

V gene: TRBV19; J gene: TRBJ1-4; CDR3 length: 16; clone size: NA; D gene: TRBD1; CDR3 DNA: TGTGCCAGTGCCCGGGACAGGGGGGCCTTCAGTGAAAAACTGTTTTTT; CDR3 protein: CASARDRGAFSEKLFF
V gene: TRBV5-6; J gene: TRBJ2-7; CDR3 length: 15; clone size: NA; D gene: NA; CDR3 DNA: TGTGCCAGCAGCTTGAGACTACGGAGCTCCTACGAGCAGTACTTC; CDR3 protein: CASSLRLRSSYEQYF
V gene: TRBV7-2; J gene: TRBJ2-5; CDR3 length: 16; clone size: NA; D gene: NA; CDR3 DNA: TGTGCCAGCAGCTTACGAGCGGGGACAAACCAAGAGACCCAGTACTTC; CDR3 protein: CASSLRAGTNQETQYF
V gene: TRBV5-4; J gene: TRBJ1-1; CDR3 length: 17; clone size: NA; D gene: TRBD1; CDR3 DNA: TGTGCCATGCTTCGTTTTGACAGGGGGCTGGCCAACACTGAAGCTTTCTTT; CDR3 protein: CAMLRFDRGLANTEAFF
V gene: TRBV18; J gene: TRBJ1-3; CDR3 length: 15; clone size: NA; D gene: TRBD1; CDR3 DNA: TGTGCCAGCTCGTTGGACAGGGGGGCAGGAAACACCATATATTTT; CDR3 protein: CASSLDRGAGNTIYF
V gene: TRBV11-2; J gene: TRBJ1-6; CDR3 length: 15; clone size: few; D gene: NA; CDR3 DNA: TGTGCCAGCAGCTTAGGGACATGGCCTAATTCACCCCTCCACTTT; CDR3 protein: CASSLGTWPNSPLHF
V gene: TRBV19; J gene: TRBJ2-1; CDR3 length: 13; clone size: few; D gene: TRBD2; CDR3 DNA: TGTGCCAGTAGTATAAGGACTAGCTGGGAGCAGTTCTTC; CDR3 protein: CASSIRTSWEQFF
V gene: TRBV6-1; J gene: TRBJ2-1; CDR3 length: 15; clone size: NA; D gene: TRBD1; CDR3 DNA: TGTGCCAGCAATGAAAGGACAGGGGTACAAAATGAGCAGTTCTTC; CDR3 protein: CASNERTGVQNEQFF
V gene: TRBV4-2; J gene: TRBJ1-6; CDR3 length: 19; clone size: NA; D gene: NA; CDR3 DNA: TGTGCCAGCAGCCAAGATCAACCCCGAAGAGGATCCAACAATTCACCCCTCCACTTT; CDR3 protein: CASSQDQPRRGSNNSPLHF
V gene: TRBV10-3; J gene: TRBJ1-2; CDR3 length: 13; clone size: NA; D gene: TRBD1; CDR3 DNA: TGTGCCATCAGGACAGGGACCGACTATGGCTACACCTTC; CDR3 protein: CAIRTGTDYGYTF
V gene: TRBV7-2; J gene: TRBJ2-7; CDR3 length: 16; clone size: NA; D gene: TRBD2; CDR3 DNA: TGTGCCAGCAGCTTAGATTCCCAGGGAGGGCACTACGAGCAGTACTTC; CDR3 protein: CASSLDSQGGHYEQYF